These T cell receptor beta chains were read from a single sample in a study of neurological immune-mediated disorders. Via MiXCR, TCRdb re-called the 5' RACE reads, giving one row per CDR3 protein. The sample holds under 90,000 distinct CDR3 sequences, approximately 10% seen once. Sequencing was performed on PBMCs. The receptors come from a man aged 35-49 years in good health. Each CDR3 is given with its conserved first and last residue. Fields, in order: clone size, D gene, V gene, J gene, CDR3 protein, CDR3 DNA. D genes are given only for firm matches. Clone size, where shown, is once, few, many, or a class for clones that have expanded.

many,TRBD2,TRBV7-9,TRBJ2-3,CASSLSGDYTDTQYF,TGTGCCAGCAGCTTAAGCGGGGACTACACAGATACGCAGTATTTT
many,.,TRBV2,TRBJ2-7,CASSEIGLNYEQYF,TGTGCCAGCAGTGAGATAGGACTAAACTACGAGCAGTACTTC
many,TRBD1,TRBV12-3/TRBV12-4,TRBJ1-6,CASSLRDRGNSPLHF,TGTGCCAGCAGTTTGAGGGACAGGGGGAATTCACCCCTCCACTTT
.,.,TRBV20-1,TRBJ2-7,CSAPTSGSAYEQYF,TGCAGTGCCCCCACCTCGGGCAGCGCCTACGAGCAGTACTTC
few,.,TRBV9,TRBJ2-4,CASSAAGQTNIQYF,TGTGCCAGCAGCGCGGCGGGACAGACGAACATTCAGTACTTC
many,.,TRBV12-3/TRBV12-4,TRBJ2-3,CASSFVRDDLTDTQYF,TGTGCCAGCAGTTTTGTGCGGGACGACCTCACAGATACGCAGTATTTT
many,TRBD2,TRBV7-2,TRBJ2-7,CASSPSGSFYEQYF,TGTGCCAGCAGCCCTAGCGGGAGTTTCTACGAGCAGTACTTC
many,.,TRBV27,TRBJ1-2,CASSLGVGPYGYTF,TGTGCCAGCAGTTTAGGGGTGGGGCCCTATGGCTACACCTTC
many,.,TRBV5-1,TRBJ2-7,CASSLGGGAEGFYEQYF,TGCGCCAGCAGCTTGGGAGGCGGGGCGGAGGGCTTCTACGAGCAGTACTTC
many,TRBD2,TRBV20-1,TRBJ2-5,CSARRLASQETQYF,TGCAGTGCTCGACGACTAGCGTCTCAAGAGACCCAGTACTTC
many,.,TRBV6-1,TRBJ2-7,CASSEGGGLREQYF,TGTGCCAGCAGTGAAGGAGGGGGTCTTCGCGAGCAGTACTTC
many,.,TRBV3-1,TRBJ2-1,CASSQGWGEQFF,TGTGCCAGCAGCCAAGGTTGGGGTGAGCAGTTCTTC
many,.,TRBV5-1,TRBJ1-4,CASSLFTATNEKLFF,TGCGCCAGCAGCTTGTTTACAGCTACTAATGAAAAACTGTTTTTT
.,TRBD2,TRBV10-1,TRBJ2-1,CASSGTSGSYNEQFF,TGCGCCAGCAGTGGGACTAGCGGGAGTTACAATGAGCAGTTCTTC